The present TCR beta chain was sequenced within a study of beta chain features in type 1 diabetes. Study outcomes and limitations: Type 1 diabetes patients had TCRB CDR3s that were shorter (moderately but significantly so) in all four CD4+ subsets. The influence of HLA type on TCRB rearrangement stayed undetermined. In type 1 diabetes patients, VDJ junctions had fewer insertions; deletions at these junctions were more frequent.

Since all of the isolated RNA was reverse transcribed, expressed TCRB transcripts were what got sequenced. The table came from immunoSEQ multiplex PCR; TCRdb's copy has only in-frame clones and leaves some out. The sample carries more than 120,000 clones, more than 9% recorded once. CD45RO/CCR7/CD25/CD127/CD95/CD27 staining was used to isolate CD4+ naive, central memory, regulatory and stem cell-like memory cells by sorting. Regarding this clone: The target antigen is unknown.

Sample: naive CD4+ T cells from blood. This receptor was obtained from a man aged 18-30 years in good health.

CDR3 bases: TGTGCCAGCAGCCCTACCCTGAGAGGAGCGGGGGTAGCCGGGGAGCTGTTTTTT. It specifies CASSPTLRGAGVAGELFF. The chain recombines TRBV11-2 with TRBJ2-2, with 8 bases aligning to TRBD2. This CDR3 is 18 amino acids long. Germline V gene data show CDR1 as SGHAT and CDR2 as FQNNGV. V lost 5 bases to trimming and J lost 6 bases; unmatched junction nucleotides: 17.